This TCR beta chain emerged from a study of identical twins (dated by TCRdb to between 2015 and 2016). Some background on the complete study: To test whether fetal clonotypes persist, this study deep-sequenced TCR alpha and beta repertoires from monozygotic twins, from unrelated adults of various ages, and from cord blood. Replicate twin experiments were performed at different times using different library preparation protocols to rule out contamination. Summary of the overall study and its limitations: Because the same donors could not be followed over many years, the conclusions depended on cross-sectional statistical analysis. Fewer insertions were carried by abundant cord blood beta clonotypes, a similar but weaker trend appeared in young adult naive repertoires, and no such trend appeared in memory repertoires. Zero-insertion analyses could be partly confounded by invariant T cells such as MAIT and iNKT, though diverse VJ usage argued against such confounding for most clonotypes. Out-of-frame TCR alpha sequences shared between twins showed an excess of low generation-probability sequences compared with coincidental sharing between unrelated individuals. In beta out-of-frame sequences, excess twin sharing was weaker, because having fewer shared sequences lowered the signal-to-noise ratio. In monozygotic twins, recombination models systematically underestimated out-of-frame TCR alpha sharing, but the models matched the sharing seen between unrelated individuals.

Library construction relied on 5' RACE. Instrument used: Illumina HiSeq 2000. A universal primer binding site was introduced by template switching, and a unique molecular identifier was present in the final cDNA, enabling accurate counting of TCR cDNA molecules. Specific primers in the conserved constant-segment region were used to synthesize first-strand cDNA for the TCR alpha and beta chains. To control for contamination, every cDNA library carried two barcodes: a SMART-Mk sample barcode plus Illumina barcodes. TruSeq adapter sequences, together with Illumina sample barcodes, were added in two successive PCR steps. The Illumina HiSeq platform was used with custom primers to sequence TCR alpha and beta cDNA libraries. For the original study's pipeline: MiGEC processed the raw reads to extract unique molecular identifiers, while MiXCR was used to determine the CDR3 positions. Recombination models were inferred per individual with the repgenHMM and IGoR tools using an EM algorithm. The analysis of shared clonotypes was done with the tcR package in R, with sharing normalized by the product of cloneset sizes. To study raw recombination without the effects of thymic and clonal selection, out-of-frame nonproductive sequences were analyzed. The public sequencing data were trimmed at Q25 with fastp and processed into clonotypes with MiXCR by TCRdb, which kept only in-frame beta chains. Rows merge per CDR3 protein into single entries with the most common DNA and genes. The V and J calls were not made by the authors but by TCRdb's processing. The sample records around 1.7 million distinct CDR3 sequences, 25% to 35% of which are singletons. Roughly 0.3% of the sample is held by the ten biggest clonotypes.

All donors were healthy Caucasians. This clonotype was observed a few times. Its antigen remains undetermined. The record has no base qualities; no much larger clone is one base away. From the cysteine through the phenylalanine, the CDR3 covers 18 amino acids. Only CDR3 DNA is held: 54 bases, read in frame from base 1. Trimming removed 3 bases from V and 5 bases from J; the gene matches leave 13 bases unexplained. Sequencing was carried out using cord blood. The sequence came from a newborn girl in good health. The V and J segments used are TRBV12-3 or TRBV12-4 and TRBJ2-1, and 10 junction bases match TRBD2. The CDR3 has the sequence CASSFPLAGPERNNEQFF. In nucleotides, the sequence is TGTGCCAGCAGTTTTCCACTAGCGGGACCAGAGAGGAACAATGAGCAGTTCTTC.